This entry features one T cell receptor beta chain sequence. Its antigen is unknown. The data were obtained in a study of Ad26.COV2.S vaccination and SARS-CoV-2 variants. As for the study in general: Recipients of Ad26.COV2.S got it intramuscularly, once or twice 56 days apart. Study-level points and caveats: Using TCR breadth and depth analyses may have led to underestimated total T cell responses. A substantial breadth of spike-specific CD8+ and CD4+ T cell responses after vaccination has been reported.

CDR3 length: 14 residues. J lost 11 bases, V lost 0 bases, and 12 bases had no gene match. CDR1 is GTSNPN, CDR2 SVGIG, per germline (reference sequence). Treatment reported: 19 received Ad26.COV2.S at low or high dose, single or two shots; about 5 received placebo; per-sample allocation not given. The samples date from day 63 after the first vaccine or placebo injection. This person who donated was an adult of 18-55 years in Boston. Clones were sequenced by immunoSEQ multiplex PCR, and TCRdb holds only the in-frame ones, with some missing. The repertoire consists of approximately 400,000 clones, with about 85% occurring once and the leading ten covering 3% to 4%.

Specimen: peripheral blood, collected in a trial of Ad26.COV2.S vaccine versus placebo. The clonotype comes from a person between 18 and 60 years old who received the Ad26.COV2.S COVID-19 vaccine or a placebo. This chain links TRBV30 with TRBJ1-2, with TRBD1 matching 7 bases. CDR3 sequence reads: CAWSVDRVKYWYTF. CDR3 DNA: TGTGCCTGGAGTGTTGACAGGGTGAAATATTGGTACACCTTC.